What follows describes a single TCR beta chain. These data are taken from a study of T cells after yellow fever vaccination. TCRdb recomputed calls from the 5' RACE reads with MiXCR, one row per CDR3 protein. The sample has approximately 85,000 distinct CDR3 sequences, 13% seen once. Study-wide findings and caveats: Faster peaking, at day 5 versus 15, marked a secondary response that was weaker. Clonotype sharing between CD4 and CD8 compartments was small.

The CDR3 totals 13 residues. Germline CDR1 reads SEHNR; CDR2 reads FQNEAQ (reference sequence). The V gene end was trimmed by 5 bases and the J gene end by 6 bases; junction bases not matched to a gene: 6. This clonotype was obtained from a man between 18 and 29 years old who received the YFV17D yellow fever vaccine. The rearrangement uses TRBV7-9 and TRBJ2-7; 8 bases are shared with TRBD1. The specimen was CD8+ T cells not binding an NS4B(214-222) dextramer, sorted from PBMCs, collected more than 20 days after the first yellow fever vaccination. CDR3 nucleotides: TGTGCCAGCAGCCATGGACAGGGCCCCGAGCAGTACGTC. Encoded protein: CASSHGQGPEQYV.